Given below is one T cell receptor beta chain in context. The source of the sample is a study of blood T cell repertoires in COVID-19. Study as a whole: Recovered status in Cohort 3 required two negative PCRs, clearance, or symptom resolution.

Trimming at V came to 3 bases and at J to 4 bases, leaving 6 bases not matched to a gene. CDR1 SGHVS and CDR2 FQNEAQ come from the germline V gene. The CDR3 totals 15 residues. Authors' methods: Estimation of nucleated cell counts was performed using reference gene primer amplification. Profiling relied on immunoSEQ multiplex PCR, and the TCRdb table lists in-frame clones only, not all of them. That table is the source of V, J and clone size, and D and trimming were worked out from the DNA. The table lists about 210,000 clones, around 86% of them singletons. This chain links TRBV7-8 with TRBJ2-7, with 10 bases identical to TRBD2. The sample taken for sequencing was PBMCs or T cells enriched from blood (not recorded which). The sequence derives from a man aged 25 to 45 in a cohort exposed to, infected with or recovered from COVID-19 (not recorded which). The CDR3 DNA reads as TGTGCCAGCAGCTTGGGACTAGCGAGATCTTACGAGCAGTACTTC. This encodes CASSLGLARSYEQYF.